What follows are 8 T cell receptor beta chains derived from one specimen sequenced in a study of blood T cell repertoires in COVID-19. Clones were sequenced by immunoSEQ multiplex PCR, and TCRdb holds only the in-frame ones, with some missing. The sample carries under 350,000 clones, roughly 90% recorded once. The sequencing sample was made of peripheral blood. Receptors were obtained from a man aged 35 to 55 with acute or convalescent COVID-19.

The V gene is TRBV28, the J gene TRBJ1-2; D ambiguous. Trimming shortened V by 7 bases and J by 6 bases, and 15 bases separated the two germline ends. Germline V gene data show CDR1 as MDHEN and CDR2 as SYDVKM. The length of the CDR3 is 13 residues. For the CDR3, the DNA is TGTGCCAGCACCCTCTTCGCGCGGGATGGCTACACCTTC. Translation: CASTLFARDGYTF.

The chain combines TRBV7-8 with TRBJ2-7, with 9 bases identical to TRBD1. The V and J ends lost 0 bases and 5 bases, in that order; junction bases with no gene match: 11. There are 17 residues in the CDR3. Germline CDR1 SGHVS, CDR2 FQNEAQ. As DNA, the CDR3 is TGTGCCAGCAGCTTAGCGCGGCCCGGGACAGGGTCCAACGAGCAGTACTTC. This gives the protein CASSLARPGTGSNEQYF.

This chain uses TRBV11-2 with TRBJ1-1; tentatively, D is TRBD1 (5 bases). Trimming removed 5 bases from V and 1 base from J, with 11 bases in between. The length of the CDR3 is 14 residues. Germline loops: CDR1 SGHAT, CDR2 FQNNGV. The CDR3 protein is CASSPTTGNTEAFF. CDR3 bases: TGTGCCAGCAGCCCTACCACAGGGAACACTGAAGCTTTCTTT.

This clone was found a few times. V is TRBV30 and J is TRBJ2-1, with 12 bases that match TRBD1. Looked up from germline, CDR1 is GTSNPN and CDR2 is SVGIG (reference sequence). This CDR3 is built from 15 residues. The V segment lost 0 bases and the J segment 9 bases; nucleotides outside the gene matches: 6. CDR3 sequence: CAWSVYGTGGSEQFF. CDR3 sequence (DNA): TGTGCCTGGAGTGTCTATGGGACAGGGGGCAGTGAGCAGTTCTTC.

The J gene is TRBJ1-1, the V gene TRBV6-5; the D gene is possibly TRBD1 (5 bases). Germline V lookup: CDR1 MNHEY, CDR2 SVGAGI. Trimming removed 8 bases from V and 5 bases from J, with 18 bases in between. The CDR3 is made up of 14 amino acids. The CDR3 sequence: CASGGSPGWTEAFF. As DNA, the CDR3 is TGTGCCAGCGGGGGGTCACCGGGGTGGACTGAAGCTTTCTTT.

The chain uses TRBV5-1 and TRBJ1-2; 9 positions agree with TRBD1. The CDR3 covers 13 residues. Germline V gene lookup returns CDR1 SGHRS and CDR2 YFSETQ. Unmatched junction bases numbered 5, after V lost 5 bases and J lost 6 bases. The CDR3 here is CASSQGQGNGYTF. The CDR3 nucleotides are TGCGCCAGCAGTCAGGGACAGGGCAATGGCTACACCTTC. Using reference TRBV5-1 and TRBJ1-2 for the parts outside the CDR3, the full variable domain is KAGVTQTPRYLIKTRGQQVTLSCSPISGHRSVSWYQQTPGQGLQFLFEYFSETQRNKGNFPGRFSGRQFSNSRSEMNVSTLELGDSALYLCASSQGQGNGYTFGSGTRLTVV.

The gene calls are TRBV30 and TRBJ1-2; D remains unclear. Germline V gene lookup returns CDR1 GTSNPN and CDR2 SVGIG (reference sequence). Trimming took off 2 bases at V and 1 base at J, with 8 bases between the two ends. CDR3 length: 13 amino acids. The CDR3 spells CAWSPGVNYGYTF. CDR3 nucleotide sequence: TGTGCCTGGAGTCCCGGGGTTAACTATGGCTACACCTTC.

This rearrangement joins TRBV6-1 to TRBJ1-5; weak D call: TRBD1 (5 bases). This CDR3 contains 15 residues. Germline V gives CDR1 MNHNS, CDR2 SASEGT. Trimming pared 2 bases from V and 4 bases from J, leaving 12 bases between. The CDR3 reads CASSESGGENQPQHF. For the CDR3, the DNA is TGTGCCAGCAGTGAAAGTGGGGGGGAAAATCAGCCCCAGCATTTT.